The clone carrying this T cell receptor (beta chain) was seen a single time. As yet, its antigen is unknown. The data were produced by immunoSEQ multiplex PCR, yet TCRdb's version contains in-frame clones alone and is incomplete. The table lists fewer than 150,000 clones, 92% of them singletons. The sample originates from a study of Tregs in tolerant kidney transplant recipients. Study results and limitations: Activated donor B cell expansion appeared to reveal the most relevant donor-specific TCRbeta repertoire. Biological reproducibility was not directly addressed in this study.

In germline, CDR1 is SNHLY, CDR2 FYNNEI. The CDR3 is made up of 14 amino acids. V was cut by 10 bases and J by 0 bases, with 15 bases left in between. This clonotype was obtained from a human donor in good health. The chain carries TRBV2 and TRBJ1-1; D may be TRBD1 (5 bases). Material for sequencing was CD4+ T cells from blood. CDR3 DNA: TGTGCCATTGCCGCCGGGACGGTGAACACTGAAGCTTTCTTT. Translating gives CAIAAGTVNTEAFF.